These 2 T cell receptor beta chains originate from one sample sequenced in a study of blood T cell repertoires in COVID-19. The assay was immunoSEQ multiplex PCR, and TCRdb's table has in-frame clones only and misses some. The top ten clones hold approximately 1.1% of a sample with around 190,000 clones, 80% to 90% of them seen once. The sequencing sample was made of peripheral blood. These receptors came from a man aged 25-45 years with acute or convalescent COVID-19.

This clone was recorded once. The chain combines TRBV6-5 with TRBJ1-6; no reliable D call. Germline loops: CDR1 MNHEY, CDR2 SVGAGI. The CDR3 is made up of 13 amino acids. V was trimmed by 4 bases and J by 2 bases, leaving 3 bases between them. The CDR3 nucleotides read TGTGCCAGCAGTTCAACCTATAATTCACCCCTCCACTTT. Protein: CASSSTYNSPLHF.

The V and J genes are TRBV5-4 and TRBJ2-2, with 8 bases matching TRBD2. V was pared by 1 base and J by 1 base, with 6 bases of the junction left unmatched. The CDR3 is 17 amino acids. CDR1 and CDR2 (germline): SGHNT, YYREEE (reference sequence). The CDR3, as DNA: TGTGCCAGCAGCTTGTTAGTCCTAGCGGGGAACACCGGGGAGCTGTTTTTT. Protein sequence: CASSLLVLAGNTGELFF.